The 21 T cell receptor beta chains reported below all come from one sample, sequenced in a study of T cell changes during pregnancy in multiple sclerosis. The table came from immunoSEQ multiplex PCR; TCRdb's copy has only in-frame clones and leaves some out. The sample holds some 22,000 clones, roughly 87% seen once. The sample in question was CD8+ T cells from peripheral blood mononuclear cells, obtained after pregnancy. Receptors were obtained from a female donor with multiple sclerosis, enrolled in a pregnancy study.

The gene calls are TRBV7-9 and TRBJ2-5; TRBD2 aligns across 8 bases. CDR1 is SEHNR, CDR2 FQNEAQ, per germline (reference sequence). The CDR3 is 15 amino acids. V was pared by 4 bases and J by 3 bases, with 7 bases of the junction left unmatched. The CDR3 here is CASSYITGGKETQYF. Here the CDR3 DNA reads TGTGCCAGCAGCTACATAACGGGGGGGAAAGAGACCCAGTACTTC.

V and J are TRBV7-3 and TRBJ1-4; TRBD1 might be the D (5 bases). The germline CDR1 and CDR2 sequences are SGHTA and FQGTGA. CDR3 length: 14 residues. V dropped 3 bases and J dropped 6 bases, with 11 bases sitting between them. Here the CDR3 DNA reads TGTGCCAGCAGCTTGGCAGGGAACCATGAAAAACTGTTTTTT. It encodes CASSLAGNHEKLFF.

V and J are TRBV5-1 and TRBJ2-3; 9 bases align to TRBD1. The CDR3 contains 15 residues. Trimming removed 0 bases from V and 4 bases from J; junction bases left unmatched: 3. Germline V CDR1 and CDR2: SGHRS, YFSETQ. The CDR3 coding sequence is TGCGCCAGCAGCTTGGGGCGACAGGGGGCAGATACGCAGTATTTT. Translation: CASSLGRQGADTQYF. The variable domain in full, with the rest retrieved from reference TRBV5-1 and TRBJ2-3, is KAGVTQTPRYLIKTRGQQVTLSCSPISGHRSVSWYQQTPGQGLQFLFEYFSETQRNKGNFPGRFSGRQFSNSRSEMNVSTLELGDSALYLCASSLGRQGADTQYFGPGTRLTVL.

The chain links TRBV6-5 to TRBJ2-7, with D possibly matching TRBD1 (5 bases). This CDR3 has 14 residues. Trimming stripped 8 bases from V and 2 bases from J, with 16 bases between. Germline V gene lookup returns CDR1 MNHEY and CDR2 SVGAGI. CDR3: CASGPDTGAYEQYF. CDR3 DNA sequence: TGTGCCAGCGGGCCGGACACTGGAGCCTACGAGCAGTACTTC.

J is TRBJ2-1 and V is TRBV14, with D perhaps matching TRBD2 (5 bases). V lost 2 bases to trimming and J lost 4 bases, with 9 bases between them. Germline V gives CDR1 SGHDN, CDR2 FVKESK. CDR3 length: 14 residues. CDR3 nucleotide sequence: TGTGCCAGCAGCCAATTTGAGGGATACAATGAGCAGTTCTTC. It codes for CASSQFEGYNEQFF.

This clone is labeled medium-sized. The chain carries TRBV7-2 and TRBJ1-1, with D tentatively TRBD1 (6 bases). The germline V gene has CDR1 SGHTA and CDR2 FQGNSA. The CDR3 is 15 amino acids. V was pared by 2 bases and J by 0 bases, with 10 bases between. The CDR3 spells CASSLQQGLNTEAFF. The CDR3 DNA reads as TGTGCCAGCAGCTTACAACAGGGCCTGAACACTGAAGCTTTCTTT.

The chain recombines TRBV30 with TRBJ2-7; TRBD2 matches 12 bases. The CDR3 extends over 15 amino acids. Losses at the gene ends were 2 bases for V and 6 bases for J; bases not matched to a gene: 8. In germline, CDR1 is GTSNPN, CDR2 SVGIG (reference sequence). The CDR3 loop is CAWSILAGGEAEQYF. CDR3 nucleotides: TGTGCCTGGAGTATCCTAGCGGGAGGGGAAGCCGAGCAGTACTTC. The variable domain in full, completed from reference TRBV30 and TRBJ2-7, reads SQTIHQWPATLVQPVGSPLSLECTVEGTSNPNLYWYRQAAGRGLQLLFYSVGIGQISSEVPQNLSASRPQDRQFILSSKKLLLSDSGFYLCAWSILAGGEAEQYFGPGTRLTVT.

The V and J genes are TRBV5-1 and TRBJ1-4, with D perhaps matching TRBD1 (5 bases). Germline V CDR1 and CDR2: SGHRS, YFSETQ. This CDR3 has 15 residues. V was clipped by 0 bases and J by 5 bases, with 11 bases between them. This CDR3 reads CASSLAGQNNEKLFF. The CDR3 DNA is TGCGCCAGCAGCTTGGCAGGGCAGAACAATGAAAAACTGTTTTTT. The variable domain in full, with the rest retrieved from reference TRBV5-1 and TRBJ1-4, is KAGVTQTPRYLIKTRGQQVTLSCSPISGHRSVSWYQQTPGQGLQFLFEYFSETQRNKGNFPGRFSGRQFSNSRSEMNVSTLELGDSALYLCASSLAGQNNEKLFFGSGTQLSVL.

The table lists this clone with a count of one. The chain uses TRBV9 and TRBJ2-1; 11 bases map to TRBD2. The CDR3 runs to 15 residues. Trimming removed 3 bases from V and 9 bases from J; junction bases left unmatched: 8. The germline gives CDR1 SGDLS, CDR2 YYNGEE. This chain's CDR3 is CASSARLAGGIEQFF. The CDR3 DNA reads as TGTGCCAGCAGCGCCCGGCTAGCGGGAGGCATTGAGCAGTTCTTC.

This chain uses TRBV6-5 with TRBJ1-2, with TRBD1 identical over 12 bases. The CDR3 runs to 15 residues. V shed 4 bases and J 4 bases; nucleotides not matched to a gene: 4. Germline CDR1 is MNHEY and CDR2 is SVGAGI. DNA of the CDR3: TGTGCCAGCAGTTTGGGGACAGGGGGCTTCTATGGCTACACCTTC. Translated: CASSLGTGGFYGYTF.

Only one count was recorded for this clone. The J gene is TRBJ1-3, the V gene TRBV19; D perhaps matches TRBD1 (5 bases). V was clipped by 3 bases and J by 2 bases, with 20 bases between them. The germline V gene has CDR1 LNHDA and CDR2 SQIVND (reference sequence). This CDR3 has 18 residues. The CDR3 nucleotides are TGTGCCAGTAGTATTAGCATTTGCGGCAGGGCTACTGGAAACACCATATATTTT. It is translated as CASSISICGRATGNTIYF.

This clone has just one count. The chain carries TRBV27 and TRBJ2-4, with a possible D match to TRBD2 (5 bases). The V gene lost 7 bases and the J gene lost 15 bases, with 19 bases spanning the gap. The CDR3 runs to 12 residues. Germline V gene sequence: CDR1 MNHEY, CDR2 SMNVEV (reference sequence). CDR3 residues: CASTEDGLNWYF. The CDR3 DNA follows: TGTGCCAGCACCGAAGACGGACTGAATTGGTACTTC.

The chain uses TRBV19 and TRBJ2-7; D unresolved. The length of the CDR3 is 15 residues. Germline V gene sequence: CDR1 LNHDA, CDR2 SQIVND (reference sequence). V lost 3 bases to trimming and J lost 0 bases, with 12 bases between them. CDR3 coding DNA: TGTGCCAGTAGTATCAGGCCCGATCTCTCCTACGAGCAGTACTTC. Its protein is CASSIRPDLSYEQYF.

J is TRBJ2-7 and V is TRBV4-3; D possibly corresponds to TRBD1 (5 bases). From germline, CDR1 is LGHNA and CDR2 YSLEER. Trimming removed 0 bases at V and 4 bases at J, with 13 bases between. The CDR3 is 15 amino acids. CDR3 loop: CASSQDQAGRYEQYF. CDR3 DNA: TGCGCCAGCAGCCAAGATCAAGCAGGGCGGTACGAGCAGTACTTC.

The chain links TRBV9 to TRBJ2-3; no reliable D call. Germline assignment: CDR1 SGDLS and CDR2 YYNGEE. The CDR3 has 15 amino acids. V was shortened by 0 bases and J by 0 bases, with 8 bases between the two germline ends. The CDR3 DNA sequence: TGTGCCAGCAGCGTAGGATCTACTAGCACAGATACGCAGTATTTT. Translation: CASSVGSTSTDTQYF.

Comments on this clone: A much larger clone differs by one base, so this may be a read error. Distinct nucleotide sequences in the sample also encode this CDR3. The rearrangement uses TRBV5-7 and TRBJ2-7; 7 positions agree with TRBD1. TRBV5-7 is designated an ORF whose function remains uncertain. CDR3 length: 14 residues. The trim removed 8 bases at V and 0 bases at J, leaving 8 bases unmatched. CDR3 sequence (DNA): TGTGCCAGTAGCCCGGGACAGATCTCCTACGAGCAGTACTTC. Protein: CASSPGQISYEQYF.

This clone is classed as medium-sized (0.01 to 0.1%). This chain connects TRBV10-1 to TRBJ2-2; 9 bases align to TRBD1. CDR3 length: 14 amino acids. In germline, CDR1 is WNHNN, CDR2 SYGVQD (reference sequence). After removal of 2 bases from V and 7 bases from J, the junction contained 2 bases not matched to a gene. The CDR3 region has the DNA TGCGCCAGCAGTGAGGGGACAGGGAGCGGGGAGCTGTTTTTT. Translated: CASSEGTGSGELFF.

V is TRBV28 and J is TRBJ2-2; 11 bases fit TRBD1. The CDR3 loop spans 18 amino acids. Per germline, CDR1 MDHEN and CDR2 SYDVKM. The V segment lost 4 bases and the J segment 7 bases; nucleotides outside the gene matches: 14. This CDR3 reads CASSSLVDRGRISGELFF. CDR3 DNA sequence: TGTGCCAGCAGTTCGTTGGTGGACAGGGGGCGCATCAGCGGGGAGCTGTTTTTT.

The chain joins TRBV6-5 to TRBJ2-1, with a tentative D call TRBD2 (6 bases). In germline, CDR1 is MNHEY, CDR2 SVGAGI. The CDR3 loop spans 15 amino acids. Between the trimmed V and J ends, which lost 0 bases and 2 bases, there was a span of 8 bases. Here the CDR3 DNA reads TGTGCCAGCAGTTACTCGGACTACACCTACAATGAGCAGTTCTTC. It yields the protein CASSYSDYTYNEQFF.

The chain combines TRBV11-2 with TRBJ2-3; the D is unclear. The CDR3 runs 13 residues. Looked up from germline, CDR1 is SGHAT and CDR2 is FQNNGV. V was cut by 4 bases and J by 11 bases, with 16 bases left in between. The CDR3, as DNA: TGTGCCAGCAGCTCGGGTCACCCCGAGGAGCAGTATTTT. Translating gives CASSSGHPEEQYF.

The sample holds one count of this clone. The V call is TRBV27, the J call TRBJ1-1, with 8 bases fitting TRBD1. The CDR3 loop spans 13 amino acids. Trimming took 6 bases from V and 4 from J; bases not matched to a gene: 4. Germline values: CDR1 MNHEY, CDR2 SMNVEV (reference sequence). The CDR3 here is CASSQGAATEAFF. The CDR3 nucleotides read TGTGCCAGCAGCCAGGGGGCGGCCACTGAAGCTTTCTTT.